These 8 T cell receptor beta chains share one sample of origin, sequenced in a study of human T cells and chemical hapten exposure. TCRdb used MiXCR to reprocess the RACE reads, holding one entry per CDR3 protein. The sample shows 300,000 to 400,000 distinct CDR3 sequences, 5% to 6.5% of them seen only once. Sample time point: pre-sensitization, week 0. The sample's treatment: therapeutic diphenylcyclopropenone sensitization with weekly scalp DPC. The sample consisted of whole blood, taken in connection with sensitization to the hapten diphenylcyclopropenone (DPC). These TCRs come from a woman in her forties or fifties with alopecia areata. Some clones in this sample may be carry-over from other donors' samples.

Ten or more counts support this clonotype. This rearrangement joins TRBV4-1 to TRBJ1-4, with D perhaps TRBD1 (6 bases). CDR3 size: 15 residues. Trimming took 3 bases from V and 4 from J, leaving 12 bases between them. Per the germline V gene, CDR1 is MGHRA and CDR2 is YSYEKL. The CDR3 coding sequence is TGCGCCAGCAGCCACTACAGGGCCGTTAATGAAAAACTGTTTTTT. Its translation: CASSHYRAVNEKLFF.

The V call is TRBV2, the J call TRBJ2-7, with a tentative D call TRBD1 (6 bases). Germline V gives CDR1 SNHLY, CDR2 FYNNEI. Between the trimmed V and J ends, which lost 9 bases and 7 bases, there was a span of 16 bases. This CDR3 region has 12 residues. CDR3 amino acids: CASRQVRGEQYF. The CDR3 region has the DNA TGTGCCAGTCGACAGGTTCGAGGGGAGCAGTACTTC.

The V call is TRBV27, the J call TRBJ2-7; 7 bases match TRBD1. CDR3 length equals 15 residues. CDR1 and CDR2 (germline): MNHEY, SMNVEV (reference sequence). The V and J ends lost 5 bases and 7 bases, in that order; junction bases with no gene match: 14. The CDR3 nucleotides are TGTGCCAGCAGTGGAGGACAGGCGATTTTTGGAGAGCAGTACTTC. Its translation: CASSGGQAIFGEQYF.

This clonotype appeared a few times. The rearrangement uses TRBV6-2 or TRBV6-3 and TRBJ2-2; the D is unclear. Germline V lookup: CDR1 MNHEY, CDR2 SVGEGT. V was clipped by 2 bases and J by 4 bases, with 8 bases between them. This CDR3 contains 14 residues. The CDR3: CASSYGGSTGELFF. As DNA, the CDR3 is TGTGCCAGCAGTTACGGTGGCAGCACCGGGGAGCTGTTTTTT.

This clonotype has at least ten counts. V gene TRBV7-9 combines with J gene TRBJ2-1, with D uncertain. CDR3 length: 11 amino acids. Germline V gene lookup returns CDR1 SEHNR and CDR2 FQNEAQ (reference sequence). V lost 6 bases to trimming and J lost 2 bases, with 2 bases between them. CDR3 amino acids: CASRTYNEQFF. CDR3 nucleotides: TGTGCCAGCAGAACCTACAATGAGCAGTTCTTC.

This clonotype was picked up many times. The chain couples TRBV20-1 to TRBJ1-1; D call uncertain. Trimming left V 4 bases short and J 0 bases short, with 15 bases between. The CDR3 loop spans 15 amino acids. Germline V gives CDR1 DFQATT, CDR2 SNEGSKA (reference sequence). The CDR3 loop reads CSAKGPSQLNTEAFF. CDR3 DNA: TGCAGTGCTAAGGGCCCGTCCCAGTTGAACACTGAAGCTTTCTTT.

This clonotype was seen at least ten times. This chain joins TRBV5-1 and TRBJ1-1, with D uncertain. Trimming stripped 3 bases from V and 0 bases from J, with 9 bases between. Germline values: CDR1 SGHRS, CDR2 YFSETQ. The CDR3 totals 14 residues. The DNA for the CDR3 is TGCGCCAGCAGCTCCGGGTCATTGAACACTGAAGCTTTCTTT. This gives the protein CASSSGSLNTEAFF.

Ten or more counts support this clonotype. This rearrangement joins TRBV12-3 or TRBV12-4 to TRBJ2-1; 8 bases are shared with TRBD2. This CDR3 comprises 16 residues. Trimming removed 6 bases from V and 4 bases from J; junction bases left unmatched: 11. CDR3 protein: CASRPTSGLDYNEQFF. CDR3 DNA: TGTGCCAGCAGGCCTACTAGCGGACTGGATTACAATGAGCAGTTCTTC.